This T cell receptor (beta chain) was obtained from a study of T and B cells in COVID-19 patients. Study-wide results and limits: Exclusive to the recovered cohort were some 2,300 TCR clusters, around 31 of them with low generation probability.

TRB rearrangements were amplified by multiplex PCR with BIOMED2 TRB-A/B primers. Each CDR3 protein is one row after TCRdb ran MiXCR on the multiplex PCR reads. The repertoire has about 16,000 distinct CDR3 sequences, about 30% of them found once; the top ten carry about 3.1%. The sample holds a few counts of this clonotype. What it binds is unknown. V lost 2 bases and J 0 bases, leaving 2 bases between the germline ends. Per the germline V gene, CDR1 is MRHNA and CDR2 is SNTAGT. This CDR3 is built from 14 residues. Each TRB amplification used 250-500 ng of genomic DNA from blood. The gene calls are TRBV6-4 and TRBJ2-6, with D hard to call. The sample taken for sequencing was blood. This sequence was found in a human donor who had recovered from COVID-19. CDR3 bases: TGTGCCAGCAGTGACAACTCTGGGGCCAACGTCCTGACTTTC. This translates into CASSDNSGANVLTF.